These T cell receptor beta chains were read from a single sample in a study of immune evolution from preneoplasia to lung adenocarcinoma. Clones were read by immunoSEQ multiplex PCR, and TCRdb kept only the in-frame ones, dropping some. The repertoire has 6,500 to 9,000 clones, approximately 86% of them found once; the top ten carry 2% to 2.5%. The sequencing sample was made of FFPE minimally invasive lung adenocarcinoma tissue. Receptors originate from an older person with lung adenocarcinoma. Both conserved end residues are part of each CDR3. The D gene is left open where the match is weak. The size field is filled for only some rows; it gives once, few, many or a size class.

clone_size | j_call | d_call | v_call | cdr3_length | cdr3_aa | cdr3_nt
once | TRBJ1-1 | NA | TRBV7-3 | 14 | CASSLGHANTEAFF | TGTGCCAGCAGCTTAGGACACGCGAACACTGAAGCTTTCTTT
NA | TRBJ1-3 | NA | TRBV7-9 | 14 | CASSSSVSGNTIYF | TGTGCCAGCAGCTCGTCCGTCTCTGGAAACACCATATATTTT
NA | TRBJ2-3 | TRBD2 | TRBV7-8 | 18 | CASSLRSASGDRTDTQYF | TGTGCCAGCAGCTTGAGGTCGGCGAGCGGGGATCGCACAGATACGCAGTATTTT
NA | TRBJ1-1 | NA | TRBV4-2 | 17 | CASSQDFLGQGNTEAFF | TGTGCCAGCAGCCAAGATTTCCTAGGGCAGGGGAACACTGAAGCTTTCTTT
NA | TRBJ2-7 | NA | TRBV28 | 12 | CASRKYSYEQYF | TGTGCCAGCAGAAAATACTCCTACGAGCAGTACTTC
NA | TRBJ2-7 | TRBD1 | TRBV28 | 15 | CASSSLGTANYEQYF | TGTGCCAGCAGTTCCCTCGGGACAGCCAACTACGAGCAGTACTTC
NA | TRBJ2-1 | NA | TRBV5-1 | 16 | CASSMGGTGQHNEQFF | TGCGCCAGCAGCATGGGTGGGACCGGACAGCACAATGAGCAGTTCTTC
NA | TRBJ2-3 | TRBD2 | TRBV5-1 | 13 | CASQTSGGGTQYF | TGCGCCAGCCAGACTAGCGGGGGGGGTACGCAGTATTTT
NA | TRBJ1-1 | NA | TRBV13 | 17 | CASSPRGRGGGNTEAFF | TGTGCCAGCAGCCCTAGGGGCAGGGGAGGGGGAAACACTGAAGCTTTCTTT
NA | TRBJ2-1 | TRBD2 | TRBV14 | 17 | CASSRGLGTVRANEQFF | TGTGCCAGCAGCCGAGGACTAGGAACCGTTCGGGCAAATGAGCAGTTCTTC
NA | TRBJ2-3 | NA | TRBV18 | 14 | CASSPRDRTDMQYF | TGTGCCAGCTCACCACGGGACCGCACAGATATGCAGTATTTT
NA | TRBJ2-5 | TRBD2 | TRBV6-1 | 15 | CASSGLAGGQETQYF | TGTGCCAGCAGTGGACTAGCGGGGGGGCAAGAGACCCAGTACTTC
NA | TRBJ1-3 | TRBD1 | TRBV11-2 | 16 | CASSSLDRGHGNTIYF | TGTGCCAGCAGCTCGTTAGACAGGGGGCATGGAAACACCATATATTTT
NA | TRBJ2-4 | NA | TRBV4-2 | 15 | CASSQDSTTQNIQYF | TGTGCCAGCAGCCAAGATTCCACAACCCAAAACATTCAGTACTTC
NA | TRBJ1-2 | NA | TRBV28 | 16 | CASSSRRPDFNYGYTF | TGTGCCAGCAGCTCCCGGAGACCAGATTTTAACTATGGCTACACCTTC
NA | TRBJ1-3 | NA | TRBV11-1 | 15 | CASSLRRGSGNTIYF | TGTGCCAGCAGCTTACGTCGTGGCTCTGGAAACACCATATATTTT
NA | TRBJ2-3 | NA | TRBV5-6 | 14 | CATQLISSSDTQYF | TGTGCCACCCAGCTTATCAGCTCTTCAGATACGCAGTATTTT
NA | TRBJ2-2 | NA | TRBV28 | 14 | CASSLSPSSGELFF | TGTGCCAGCAGTTTATCCCCGTCAAGCGGGGAGCTGTTTTTT
NA | TRBJ2-5 | NA | TRBV6-5 | 14 | CASRVRGDGETQYF | TGTGCCAGCAGGGTGAGGGGGGACGGGGAGACCCAGTACTTC
NA | TRBJ1-4 | TRBD1 | TRBV7-7 | 14 | CASSTGQGGEKLFF | TGTGCTAGCAGCACCGGACAGGGAGGGGAAAAACTGTTTTTT
NA | TRBJ2-5 | TRBD2 | TRBV4-1 | 17 | CASSRRLPGGPQETQYF | TGCGCCAGCAGCCGCCGTCTACCGGGAGGGCCTCAAGAGACCCAGTACTTC
NA | TRBJ2-5 | TRBD1 | TRBV6-5 | 15 | CASRPGTGGRETQYF | TGTGCCAGCAGACCCGGGACAGGGGGTCGCGAGACCCAGTACTTC
few | TRBJ2-5 | TRBD2 | TRBV19 | 15 | CASSPVGEGFGTQYF | TGTGCCAGTAGTCCAGTGGGGGAGGGCTTTGGGACCCAGTACTTC
once | TRBJ2-2 | NA | TRBV5-7 | 18 | CASSFKMKAAPNTGELFF | TGTGCCAGCAGCTTTAAAATGAAGGCCGCACCGAACACCGGGGAGCTGTTTTTT